This T cell receptor beta chain was identified in a study of blood T cell repertoires in COVID-19. As for the study in general: The cDNA or gDNA used as material had been derived from T cells, B-cell-depleted T cells, or PBMCs.

The Seattle patients, enrolled during active infection, were followed longitudinally. TCRdb keeps only in-frame clones here, not all; method: immunoSEQ multiplex PCR. This table holds roughly 150,000 clones, approximately 85% found once. Trimming at V came to 3 bases and at J to 6 bases, leaving 8 bases not matched to a gene. Germline CDR1 and CDR2: SGHTA and FQGTGA. The CDR3 has 15 amino acids. Specimen: peripheral blood. The chain couples TRBV7-3 to TRBJ2-1, with 7 bases lining up with TRBD1. The TCR originated in a woman aged 45-65 years with COVID-19, enrolled during active disease. The CDR3 DNA sequence: TGTGCCAGCAGCTTGGAAACAGGGGCCGGCAATGAGCAGTTCTTC. Its translation is CASSLETGAGNEQFF.